The subject of this entry is one TCR beta chain. What it binds is unknown. The ends lost 6 bases at V and 7 bases at J; junction bases unmatched: 8. The CDR3 has 13 residues. Germline CDR1 reads MNHEY; CDR2 reads SVGAGI. This specimen belongs to a study of cytomegalovirus exposure and HLA in healthy donors. Study-level results: Excluded: some indistinguishable V segments such as TRBV6-2 and TRBV6-3. Differences between HLA loci emerged in a later analysis of TCR association rates, with DRB1 most and HLA-C fewest.

Amplification used 60 Vbeta primers and 13 Jbeta primers. Measured with immunoSEQ multiplex PCR; TCRdb has only the in-frame clones, and not every one. The sample contains about 93,000 clones, over 75% of which appear only once. This receptor was obtained from a man over 45 in good health and CMV-seronegative. The chain links TRBV6-5 to TRBJ1-2; 7 bases are shared with TRBD1. Sequencing was performed on PBMCs. CDR3 sequence reads: CASRRDSSTGYTF. The CDR3 DNA is TGTGCCAGCAGAAGGGACAGCTCCACTGGCTACACCTTC.